This TCR beta chain was found in a study of beta chain features in type 1 diabetes. Via CD45RO/CCR7/CD25/CD127/CD95/CD27, cells of the CD4+ naive, central memory, regulatory and stem cell-like memory subsets were sorted. From germline, CDR1 is MGHRA and CDR2 YSYEKL. V was clipped by 4 bases and J by 2 bases; unmatched bases: 3. This CDR3 contains 15 residues. Every isolated RNA sample was fully reverse transcribed, so sequencing captured expressed TCRB transcripts. The average read count of naive, central memory and regulatory T cell samples was 3 million to 4 million. Profiling relied on immunoSEQ multiplex PCR, and the TCRdb table lists in-frame clones only, not all of them. The sample includes about 370,000 clones, about 14% of them seen just once.

This sequence joins TRBV4-1 and TRBJ2-2, with TRBD1 matching over 8 bases. The TCR originated in a woman aged 18-35 years in good health. The sequenced sample consisted of naive CD4+ T cells from blood. CDR3 region: CASSPAGGNTGELFF. CDR3 bases: TGCGCCAGCAGCCCTGCAGGGGGCAACACCGGGGAGCTGTTTTTT.